This T cell receptor beta chain was captured by sequencing in a study of T cells after yellow fever vaccination. Across the whole study: Fractions containing few cells were prepared with SMART-Seq v4 Ultra Low Input.

This clonotype showed up just a few times. Its antigen is currently unknown. General study findings and limits: The booster response re-showed most primary clones: over 95% CD4, over 80% CD8.

TCRdb passed the 5' RACE reads through MiXCR, listing each CDR3 protein once. The repertoire holds a few hundred thousand distinct CDR3 sequences, with roughly 5.6% as singletons. V was pared by 1 base and J by 2 bases, with 15 bases between. Germline CDR1 reads LNHNV; CDR2 reads YYDKDF (reference sequence). This CDR3 is 16 amino acids long. This material consisted of CD4+ T cells sorted from PBMCs, taken on the day of the yellow fever booster vaccination. This TCR was recovered from a young man who received the YFV17D yellow fever vaccine. The chain recombines TRBV15 with TRBJ2-7; D is uncertain. The CDR3 reads CATSRGAGTTPYEQYF. In nucleotides, the CDR3 is TGTGCCACCAGCAGAGGGGCCGGCACAACTCCCTACGAGCAGTACTTC.